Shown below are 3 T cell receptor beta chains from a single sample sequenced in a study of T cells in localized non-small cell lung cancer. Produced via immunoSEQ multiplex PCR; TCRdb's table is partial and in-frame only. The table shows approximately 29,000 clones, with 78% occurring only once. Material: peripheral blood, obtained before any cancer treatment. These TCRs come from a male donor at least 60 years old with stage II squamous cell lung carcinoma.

The CDR3 sequence: CASSVTGTGVTDTQYF. In DNA, the CDR3 is TGTGCCAGCAGTGTGACAGGGACAGGGGTCACAGATACGCAGTATTTT. The chain employs TRBV2 and TRBJ2-3; 10 bases agree with TRBD1. With 4 bases clipped from V and 2 bases from J, the junction kept 6 bases outside the gene matches. Per the germline V gene, CDR1 is SNHLY and CDR2 is FYNNEI. The CDR3 has 16 residues.

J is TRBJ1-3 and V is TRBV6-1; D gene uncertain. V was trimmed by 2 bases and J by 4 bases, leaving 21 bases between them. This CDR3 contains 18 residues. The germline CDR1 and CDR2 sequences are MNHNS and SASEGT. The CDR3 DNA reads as TGTGCCAGCAGTGAACTTCCCCTCCGGGATACAGCAGGAAACACCATATATTTT. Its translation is CASSELPLRDTAGNTIYF.

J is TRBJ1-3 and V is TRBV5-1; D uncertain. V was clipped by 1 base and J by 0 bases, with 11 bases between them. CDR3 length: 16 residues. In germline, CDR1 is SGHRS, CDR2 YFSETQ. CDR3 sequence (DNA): TGCGCCAGCAGCTTGTACATGGTGGCCTCTGGAAACACCATATATTTT. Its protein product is CASSLYMVASGNTIYF.